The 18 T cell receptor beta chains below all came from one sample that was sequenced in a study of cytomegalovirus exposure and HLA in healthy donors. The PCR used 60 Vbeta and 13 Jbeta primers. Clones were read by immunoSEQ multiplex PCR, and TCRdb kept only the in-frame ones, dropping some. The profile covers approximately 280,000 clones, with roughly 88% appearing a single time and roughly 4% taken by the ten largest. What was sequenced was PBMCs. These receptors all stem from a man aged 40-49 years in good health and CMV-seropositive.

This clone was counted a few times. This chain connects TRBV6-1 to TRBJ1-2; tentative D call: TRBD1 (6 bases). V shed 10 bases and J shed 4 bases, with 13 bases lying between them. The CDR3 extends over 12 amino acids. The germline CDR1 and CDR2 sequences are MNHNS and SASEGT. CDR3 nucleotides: TGTGCCACCAAAGACAGGAGCTATGGCTACACCTTC. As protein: CATKDRSYGYTF.

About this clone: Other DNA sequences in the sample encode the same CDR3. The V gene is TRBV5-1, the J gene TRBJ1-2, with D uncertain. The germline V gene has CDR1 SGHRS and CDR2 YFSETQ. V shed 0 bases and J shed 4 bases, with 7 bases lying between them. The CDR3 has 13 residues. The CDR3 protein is CASSLAGFYGYTF. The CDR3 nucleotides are TGCGCCAGCAGCTTGGCGGGGTTCTATGGCTACACCTTC.

The CDR3 reads CASSKASPGQGDTGELFF. The CDR3 coding sequence is TGTGCCAGCAGCAAAGCCTCACCGGGACAGGGTGACACCGGGGAGCTGTTTTTT. V usage is TRBV21-1 and J usage is TRBJ2-2; the table's D call, TRBD1, has no DNA check behind it. TRBV21-1 is annotated as a pseudogene. The CDR3 spans 18 residues.

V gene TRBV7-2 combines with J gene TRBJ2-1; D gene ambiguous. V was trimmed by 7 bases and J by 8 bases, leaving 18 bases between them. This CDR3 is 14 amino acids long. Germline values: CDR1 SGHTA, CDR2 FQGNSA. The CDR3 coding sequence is TGTGCCAGCACCCCCGCGGCGGCTTGGGATGAGCAGTTCTTC. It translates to CASTPAAAWDEQFF.

CDR3 in DNA: TGTGCCAGCAGCTCGGGGGCGGGAGGTTACGAGCAGTACTTC. Protein sequence: CASSSGAGGYEQYF. The chain combines TRBV7-8 with TRBJ2-7; 8 bases are a match to TRBD2. The CDR3 loop spans 14 amino acids. J lost 4 bases, V lost 4 bases, and 6 bases had no gene match. Germline CDR1 is SGHVS and CDR2 is FQNEAQ.

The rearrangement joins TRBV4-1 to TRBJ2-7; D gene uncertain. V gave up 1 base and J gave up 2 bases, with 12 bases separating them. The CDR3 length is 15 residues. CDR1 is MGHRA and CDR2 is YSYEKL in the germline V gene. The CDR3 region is CASSQAGDGTYEQYF. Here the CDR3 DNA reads TGCGCCAGCAGCCAAGCAGGTGACGGCACCTACGAGCAGTACTTC.

The CDR3 here is CASSPRGQTTMNTEAFF. The CDR3 DNA sequence: TGTGCCAGCTCACCACGGGGACAAACTACCATGAACACTGAAGCTTTCTTT. The gene calls are TRBV18 and TRBJ1-1; a possible D gene is TRBD1 (6 bases). This CDR3 has 17 amino acids. Trimming removed 1 base from V and 0 bases from J, with 15 bases in between. Germline values: CDR1 KGHSH, CDR2 LQKENI.

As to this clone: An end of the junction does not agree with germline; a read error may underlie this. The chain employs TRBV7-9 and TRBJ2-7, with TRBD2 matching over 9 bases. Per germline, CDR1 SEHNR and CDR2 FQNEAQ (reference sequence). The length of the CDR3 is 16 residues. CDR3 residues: CSSSSTSSSGAYEQYF. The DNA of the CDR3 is TGTTCCAGCAGCTCAACCAGTTCTAGCGGGGCCTACGAGCAGTACTTC.

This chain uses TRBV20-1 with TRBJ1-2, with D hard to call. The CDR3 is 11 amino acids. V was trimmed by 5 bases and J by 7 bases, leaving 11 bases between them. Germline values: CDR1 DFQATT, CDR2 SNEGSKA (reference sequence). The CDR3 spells CSAPQISGYTF. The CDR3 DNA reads TGCAGTGCTCCCCAGATCAGTGGCTACACCTTC.

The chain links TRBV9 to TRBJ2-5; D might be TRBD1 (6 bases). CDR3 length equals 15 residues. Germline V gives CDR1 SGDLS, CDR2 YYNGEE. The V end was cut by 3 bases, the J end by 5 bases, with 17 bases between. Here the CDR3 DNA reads TGTGCCAGCAGCGCCCGGACAGCCCGGACGGAGACCCAGTACTTC. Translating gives CASSARTARTETQYF.

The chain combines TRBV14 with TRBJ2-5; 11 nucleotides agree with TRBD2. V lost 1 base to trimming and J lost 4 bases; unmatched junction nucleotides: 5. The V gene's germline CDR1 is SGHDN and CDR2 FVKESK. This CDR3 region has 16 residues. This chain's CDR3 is CASSQGPGLAGETQYF. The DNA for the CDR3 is TGTGCCAGCAGCCAAGGGCCTGGACTAGCGGGAGAGACCCAGTACTTC. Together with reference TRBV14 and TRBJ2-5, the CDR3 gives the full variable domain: EAGVTQFPSHSVIEKGQTVTLRCDPISGHDNLYWYRRVMGKEIKFLLHFVKESKQDESGMPNNRFLAERTGGTYSTLKVQPAELEDSGVYFCASSQGPGLAGETQYFGPGTRLLVL.

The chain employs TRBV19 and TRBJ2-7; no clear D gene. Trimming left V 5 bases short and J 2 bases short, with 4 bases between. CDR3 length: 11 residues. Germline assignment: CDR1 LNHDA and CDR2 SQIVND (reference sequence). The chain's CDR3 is CASSPAYEQYF. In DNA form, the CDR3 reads TGTGCCAGTAGTCCCGCCTACGAGCAGTACTTC.

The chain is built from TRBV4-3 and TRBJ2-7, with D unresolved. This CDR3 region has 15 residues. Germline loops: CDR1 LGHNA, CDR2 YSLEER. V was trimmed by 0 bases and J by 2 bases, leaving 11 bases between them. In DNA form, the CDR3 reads TGCGCCAGCAGCCAAGATCTCGGCAGGACCTACGAGCAGTACTTC. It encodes CASSQDLGRTYEQYF.

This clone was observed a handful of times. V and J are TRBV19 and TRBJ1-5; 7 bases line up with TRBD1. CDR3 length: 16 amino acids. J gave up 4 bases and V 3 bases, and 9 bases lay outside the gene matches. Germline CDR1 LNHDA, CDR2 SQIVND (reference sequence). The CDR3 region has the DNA TGTGCCAGTAGTATCCTAGGGGGACAGTTTAATCAGCCCCAGCATTTT. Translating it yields CASSILGGQFNQPQHF. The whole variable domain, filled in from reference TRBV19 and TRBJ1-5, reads DGGITQSPKYLFRKEGQNVTLSCEQNLNHDAMYWYRQDPGQGLRLIYYSQIVNDFQKGDIAEGYSVSREKKESFPLTVTSAQKNPTAFYLCASSILGGQFNQPQHFGDGTRLSIL.

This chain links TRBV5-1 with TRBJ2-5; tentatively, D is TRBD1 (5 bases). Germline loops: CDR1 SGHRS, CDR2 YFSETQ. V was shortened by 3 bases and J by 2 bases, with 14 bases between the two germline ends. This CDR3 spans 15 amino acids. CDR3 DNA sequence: TGCGCCAGCAGCTACTGGGGCAGGCGGCAAGAGACCCAGTACTTC. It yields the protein CASSYWGRRQETQYF. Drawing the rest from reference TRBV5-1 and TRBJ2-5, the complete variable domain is KAGVTQTPRYLIKTRGQQVTLSCSPISGHRSVSWYQQTPGQGLQFLFEYFSETQRNKGNFPGRFSGRQFSNSRSEMNVSTLELGDSALYLCASSYWGRRQETQYFGPGTRLLVL.

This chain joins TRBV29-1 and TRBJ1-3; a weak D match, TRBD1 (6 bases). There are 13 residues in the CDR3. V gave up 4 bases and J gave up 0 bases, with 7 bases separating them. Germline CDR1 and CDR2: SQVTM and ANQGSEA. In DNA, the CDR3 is TGCAGCGTTGTGGGGGCCTCTGGAAACACCATATATTTT. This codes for CSVVGASGNTIYF.

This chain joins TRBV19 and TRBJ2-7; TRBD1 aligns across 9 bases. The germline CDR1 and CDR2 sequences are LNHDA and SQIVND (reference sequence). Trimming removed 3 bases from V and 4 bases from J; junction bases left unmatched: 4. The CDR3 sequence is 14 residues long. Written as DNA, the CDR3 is TGTGCCAGTAGTATTGGGACAGGGTATTACGAGCAGTACTTC. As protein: CASSIGTGYYEQYF. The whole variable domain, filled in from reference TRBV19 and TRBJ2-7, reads DGGITQSPKYLFRKEGQNVTLSCEQNLNHDAMYWYRQDPGQGLRLIYYSQIVNDFQKGDIAEGYSVSREKKESFPLTVTSAQKNPTAFYLCASSIGTGYYEQYFGPGTRLTVT.

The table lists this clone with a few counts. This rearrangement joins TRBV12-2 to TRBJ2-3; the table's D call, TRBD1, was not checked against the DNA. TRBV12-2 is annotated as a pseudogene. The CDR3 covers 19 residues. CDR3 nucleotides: TGTGCAAGTCGCTTAGAAACAGGATATCACCTATACCGCACAGATACGCAGTATTTT. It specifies CASRLETGYHLYRTDTQYF.